Listed below are T cell receptor beta chains from one sample, sequenced in a study of identical twins. Via MiXCR, TCRdb re-called the 5' RACE reads, giving one row per CDR3 protein. The table records approximately 600,000 distinct CDR3 sequences, 9.5% to 10% of them present only once. The same sample was also used in a study of yellow fever vaccine responses in identical twins.

Sequenced input: PBMCs. Every receptor here comes from a woman under 30 in good health. Each CDR3 is given with its conserved first and last residue. A D gene is named only where the DNA matches it firmly. Rows may omit the clone size; those that give it use once, few, many or a size class.

CASSLAGFDGYTF TGTGCCAGCAGCTTAGCAGGGTTCGACGGCTACACCTTC . TRBJ1-2 TRBV7-8 .
CASSQQVSGPEQFF TGTGCCAGCAGCCAACAGGTTTCTGGACCTGAGCAGTTCTTC few TRBJ2-1 TRBV14 .
CASSRSSLEQYF TGTGCCAGCAGTCGATCAAGCCTCGAGCAGTACTTC many TRBJ2-7 TRBV2 .
CSARDPRLAAGGELFF TGCAGTGCTAGAGATCCCCGACTAGCGGCGGGCGGGGAGCTGTTTTTT few TRBJ2-2 TRBV20-1 TRBD2
CASSPFGGTHNEQFF TGTGCCAGCAGCCCCTTTGGGGGGACCCACAATGAGCAGTTCTTC . TRBJ2-1 TRBV7-2 .
CASSLKPGLGLMDTQYF TGTGCCAGCAGTTTAAAACCGGGACTAGGTTTAATGGATACGCAGTATTTT few TRBJ2-3 TRBV27 TRBD2
CANQRTQGAGETQYF TGTGCCAACCAGAGAACCCAGGGGGCGGGTGAGACCCAGTACTTC many TRBJ2-5 TRBV10-3 TRBD1
CASSYTSSMAQYF TGTGCCAGCAGTTACACTAGCTCTATGGCGCAGTATTTT . TRBJ2-3 TRBV2 .
CASSVGQIYYEQYF TGTGCCAGCAGCGTAGGACAGATTTACTACGAGCAGTACTTC few TRBJ2-7 TRBV9 .
CASRPRQVQEKLFF TGTGCCAGCAGGCCCCGACAGGTACAAGAAAAACTGTTTTTT few TRBJ1-4 TRBV27 .
CASSATGGGNSPLHF TGTGCCAGCAGCGCGACAGGGGGCGGTAATTCACCCCTCCACTTT many TRBJ1-6 TRBV7-9 TRBD1
CASSLGAWEWGSGGQYF TGTGCCAGCAGCTTAGGGGCCTGGGAATGGGGGTCGGGCGGCCAGTACTTC few TRBJ2-4 TRBV11-2 .
CSARGPTWTSVGNEQFF TGCAGTGCTAGAGGCCCTACCTGGACCTCGGTGGGGAATGAGCAGTTCTTC few TRBJ2-1 TRBV20-1 .
CATSRDPGQGADEQFF TGTGCCACCAGCAGAGACCCGGGACAGGGGGCCGATGAGCAGTTCTTC . TRBJ2-1 TRBV15 TRBD1
CASSQDPGTSGYYNEQFF TGCGCCAGCAGCCAAGATCCCGGGACTAGCGGGTACTACAATGAGCAGTTCTTC . TRBJ2-1 TRBV4-3 TRBD2
CASSWETVSTDTQYF TGTGCCAGCTCCTGGGAGACGGTTAGCACAGATACGCAGTATTTT few TRBJ2-3 TRBV18 .
CASRRQGDNSPLHF TGTGCCAGCAGGAGACAGGGAGATAATTCACCCCTCCACTTT few TRBJ1-6 TRBV2 TRBD1
CATSRDRGSNQPQHF TGTGCCACCAGCAGAGATAGGGGCAGCAATCAGCCCCAGCATTTT many TRBJ1-5 TRBV15 .
CASSLVLSSGEQFF TGTGCCAGCAGCTTAGTCCTATCTAGCGGCGAGCAGTTCTTC . TRBJ2-1 TRBV7-9 TRBD2
CASAGENTEAFF TGCGCCAGCGCAGGTGAGAACACTGAAGCTTTCTTT . TRBJ1-1 TRBV5-1 .
CATSRGGGQETQYF TGTGCCACCAGCAGGGGGGGGGGCCAGGAGACCCAGTACTTC many TRBJ2-5 TRBV15 .
CATSSTTGVWETQYF TGTGCCACCAGCAGTACCACAGGGGTGTGGGAGACCCAGTACTTC . TRBJ2-5 TRBV15 TRBD1
CASTWDREYGYTF TGTGCCAGCACCTGGGACAGGGAATATGGCTACACCTTC . TRBJ1-2 TRBV7-2 TRBD1
CATSDPGQGSYEQYF TGTGCCACCAGTGACCCGGGACAGGGGAGCTACGAGCAGTACTTC few TRBJ2-7 TRBV24-1 TRBD1
CASSLGLAGGTDTQYF TGTGCCAGCAGTTTAGGGCTAGCGGGGGGCACAGATACGCAGTATTTT many TRBJ2-3 TRBV7-3 TRBD2
CASRHGGQGAYEQYF TGTGCCAGCAGGCATGGGGGGCAGGGGGCCTACGAGCAGTACTTC few TRBJ2-7 TRBV5-5 .
CASSPRAGGSYNEQFF TGCGCCAGCAGCCCTAGGGCCGGGGGCTCCTACAATGAGCAGTTCTTC many TRBJ2-1 TRBV4-3 .
CASSLLAASYEQYF TGTGCCAGCAGTTTGTTAGCGGCCTCCTACGAGCAGTACTTC . TRBJ2-7 TRBV12-3/TRBV12-4 .
CSASRATNTGELFF TGCAGTGCTAGCCGGGCTACGAACACCGGGGAGCTGTTTTTT few TRBJ2-2 TRBV20-1 .
CSARDRAEFSYEQYF TGCAGTGCTAGAGATCGAGCAGAATTCTCCTACGAGCAGTACTTC . TRBJ2-7 TRBV20-1 .
CASSQSGRPYNEQFF TGCGCCAGCAGCCAAAGCGGGAGGCCCTACAATGAGCAGTTCTTC many TRBJ2-1 TRBV4-1 TRBD2
CASSLAQRDSPLHF TGTGCCAGCAGCTTGGCCCAGAGGGATTCACCCCTCCACTTT many TRBJ1-6 TRBV5-5 .
CASTPGTSGTEQFF TGTGCCAGCACCCCCGGGACTAGCGGGACTGAGCAGTTCTTC few TRBJ2-1 TRBV6-2/TRBV6-3 TRBD2
CASSWDVYNEQFF TGCGCCAGCAGCTGGGACGTGTACAATGAGCAGTTCTTC many TRBJ2-1 TRBV5-1 .
CASSVSGQSNSPLHF TGTGCCAGCAGCGTTAGTGGACAATCGAATTCACCCCTCCACTTT . TRBJ1-6 TRBV7-3 .
CSASFIAASGGYYNEQFF TGCAGTGCTAGCTTCATAGCGGCTAGCGGAGGGTACTACAATGAGCAGTTCTTC . TRBJ2-1 TRBV20-1 TRBD2
CASSLTASGETQYF TGCGCCAGCAGCTTGACGGCTAGCGGAGAGACCCAGTACTTC few TRBJ2-5 TRBV5-1 TRBD2
CASSERALPKVYEQYF TGTGCCAGCAGTGAGAGGGCACTTCCTAAAGTTTACGAGCAGTACTTC many TRBJ2-7 TRBV12-3/TRBV12-4 .
CASSSKPGTFYNEQFF TGTGCCAGCAGTTCAAAGCCCGGGACCTTCTACAATGAGCAGTTCTTC . TRBJ2-1 TRBV27 .
CSARDSRVHLPDTQYF TGCAGTGCTAGAGATTCGCGAGTGCACCTTCCAGATACGCAGTATTTT . TRBJ2-3 TRBV20-1 .
CCARDFRARTDTEAFF TGCTGTGCTAGAGATTTTAGGGCCAGAACGGACACTGAAGCTTTCTTT . TRBJ1-1 TRBV20-1 .
CAISDWQGGTDTQYF TGTGCCATCAGTGACTGGCAGGGCGGCACAGATACGCAGTATTTT . TRBJ2-3 TRBV10-3 .